Each of the 28 T cell receptor beta chains below was sequenced from the same sample in a study of human T cells and chemical hapten exposure. MiXCR, run by TCRdb on the RACE reads, gives a single entry per CDR3 protein. The table includes more than 65,000 distinct CDR3 sequences, approximately 32% detected once. Time point denoted: patch test 1, 2 weeks after DPC sensitization. As for treatment: therapeutic diphenylcyclopropenone sensitization with weekly scalp DPC. The sample here was whole blood, taken in connection with sensitization to the hapten diphenylcyclopropenone (DPC). The receptors were sampled from a man between 35 and 55 years old with alopecia areata. Some clones in this sample may be carry-over from other donors' samples.

V usage is TRBV20-1 and J usage is TRBJ2-7, with D maybe TRBD2 (5 bases). Germline lookup yields CDR1 DFQATT and CDR2 SNEGSKA (reference sequence). The length of the CDR3 is 14 residues. The V end lost 7 bases, the J end lost 5 bases, and 21 bases lay between the germline ends. This CDR3 reads CSEPPRPGVDEQYF. The CDR3 DNA reads TGCAGTGAGCCCCCACGGCCCGGGGTAGACGAGCAGTACTTC.

The CDR3 bases are TGTGCCAGCTCCGAGACTAGCGGGTGGTCCTACGAGCAGTACTTC. This codes for CASSETSGWSYEQYF. The chain combines TRBV18 with TRBJ2-7, with 10 bases matching TRBD2. The CDR3 length is 15 residues. Germline assignment: CDR1 KGHSH and CDR2 LQKENI. Losses at the gene ends were 6 bases for V and 1 base for J; bases not matched to a gene: 6.

CDR3 residues: CASSLAPGLNSYEQYF. The CDR3 coding sequence is TGCGCCAGCAGCTTGGCCCCGGGACTGAACTCCTACGAGCAGTACTTC. This chain joins TRBV5-1 and TRBJ2-7; possible D gene TRBD2, 6 bases. Germline CDR1 and CDR2: SGHRS and YFSETQ. Trimming pared 0 bases from V and 0 bases from J, leaving 13 bases between. The CDR3 consists of 16 residues.

As to this clonotype: At one of its ends the junction is not consistent with the germline gene, which may arise from a read error. The rearrangement links TRBV12-3 or TRBV12-4 to TRBJ2-1; tentatively, D is TRBD1 (6 bases). The CDR3 length is 12 residues. DNA of the CDR3: TGTGCCAGCAGTCCTCGCCGGGACACCAGTCTCTTC. It is translated as CASSPRRDTSLF.

CDR3 sequence reads: CAGGPENQPQHF. The CDR3 DNA follows: TGTGCCGGGGGGCCTGAGAATCAGCCCCAGCATTTT. This rearrangement joins TRBV30 to TRBJ1-5; tentatively, D is TRBD1 (6 bases). This CDR3 spans 12 amino acids. Trimming removed 8 bases from V and 4 bases from J, with 12 bases in between. Germline V gene data show CDR1 as GTSNPN and CDR2 as SVGIG (reference sequence). The full variable domain, with the rest looked up from reference TRBV30 and TRBJ1-5, is SQTIHQWPATLVQPVGSPLSLECTVEGTSNPNLYWYRQAAGRGLQLLFYSVGIGQISSEVPQNLSASRPQDRQFILSSKKLLLSDSGFYLCAGGPENQPQHFGDGTRLSIL.

This clonotype was seen more than once but under ten times. This sequence joins TRBV28 and TRBJ2-5; D uncertain. CDR1 and CDR2 (germline): MDHEN, SYDVKM. This CDR3 has 17 residues. V shed 4 bases and J shed 0 bases, with 18 bases lying between them. CDR3 sequence: CASSSISPGLYQETQYF. The CDR3 nucleotides are TGTGCCAGCAGTTCTATCAGCCCCGGTTTGTACCAAGAGACCCAGTACTTC. Combining the CDR3 with reference TRBV28 and TRBJ2-5 gives the whole variable domain DVKVTQSSRYLVKRTGEKVFLECVQDMDHENMFWYRQDPGLGLRLIYFSYDVKMKEKGDIPEGYSVSREKKERFSLILESASTNQTSMYLCASSSISPGLYQETQYFGPGTRLLVL.

The table lists this clonotype with a few counts. This rearrangement joins TRBV6-1 to TRBJ1-2; the D gene is possibly TRBD1 (6 bases). Germline lookup yields CDR1 MNHNS and CDR2 SASEGT. The CDR3 has 14 residues. The germline V and J ends were trimmed by 1 base and 7 bases, with 13 bases remaining between them. CDR3 amino acids: CASSEGPGAVGYTF. The CDR3 DNA follows: TGTGCCAGCAGTGAAGGTCCGGGGGCAGTTGGCTACACCTTC.

This clonotype was recorded a few times. The gene calls are TRBV18 and TRBJ2-3; D may be TRBD2 (5 bases). The CDR3 loop spans 15 amino acids. Germline lookup yields CDR1 KGHSH and CDR2 LQKENI. V shed 5 bases and J shed 0 bases, with 12 bases lying between them. The CDR3 DNA follows: TGTGCCAGCTCAACCTACGGGGAAAGCACAGATACGCAGTATTTT. It yields the protein CASSTYGESTDTQYF. Variable domain in full (rest from reference TRBV18 and TRBJ2-3): NAGVMQNPRHLVRRRGQEARLRCSPMKGHSHVYWYRQLPEEGLKFMVYLQKENIIDESGMPKERFSAEFPKEGPSILRIQQVVRGDSAAYFCASSTYGESTDTQYFGPGTRLTVL.

The chain links TRBV6-1 to TRBJ1-6; possible D gene TRBD1, 6 bases. Trimming removed 1 base from V and 8 bases from J, with 15 bases in between. Germline CDR1 and CDR2: MNHNS and SASEGT. The CDR3 is 16 residues long. CDR3 amino acids: CASSEVGGTRDSPLHF. The CDR3 DNA follows: TGTGCCAGCAGTGAAGTAGGGGGAACGAGAGATTCACCCCTCCACTTT.

This clonotype was recorded a few times. The chain carries TRBV6-2 or TRBV6-3 and TRBJ1-2; 12 positions agree with TRBD1. Germline CDR1 MNHEY, CDR2 SVGEGT. The CDR3 is made up of 13 amino acids. J was trimmed by 6 bases and V by 7 bases; bases with no gene match: 3. CDR3 nucleotide sequence: TGTGCCAGCAAGGGACAGGGGGCTGATGGCTACACCTTC. This translates into CASKGQGADGYTF.

The rearrangement links TRBV20-1 to TRBJ1-6, with a possible D match to TRBD1 (5 bases). The CDR3 length is 13 residues. CDR1 is DFQATT and CDR2 is SNEGSKA in the germline V gene (reference sequence). Trimming took 6 bases from V and 9 from J, leaving 15 bases between them. For the CDR3, the DNA is TGCAGTGCCAATCAGGGTAGCGGTTCACCCCTCCACTTT. It translates to CSANQGSGSPLHF.

The CDR3 DNA follows: TGTGCCACCAGTGAGGAGTATAGCAATCAGCCCCAGCATTTT. Translated, it gives CATSEEYSNQPQHF. This chain links TRBV24-1 with TRBJ1-5; D remains ambiguous. The germline gives CDR1 KGHDR, CDR2 SFDVKD. The CDR3 contains 14 residues. V gave up 4 bases and J gave up 0 bases, with 6 bases separating them.

The chain carries TRBV7-8 and TRBJ2-3, with TRBD2 matching 7 bases. This CDR3 region has 15 residues. Germline CDR1 SGHVS, CDR2 FQNEAQ. Losses at the gene ends were 5 bases for V and 5 bases for J; bases not matched to a gene: 10. The chain's CDR3 is CASSRDYPAEDTQYF. The CDR3 region has the DNA TGTGCCAGCAGCCGGGACTACCCGGCAGAAGATACGCAGTATTTT. The full variable domain, rest sourced from reference TRBV7-8 and TRBJ2-3, is GAGVSQSPRYKVAKRGQDVALRCDPISGHVSLFWYQQALGQGPEFLTYFQNEAQLDKSGLPSDRFFAERPEGSVSTLKIQRTQQEDSAVYLCASSRDYPAEDTQYFGPGTRLTVL.

The chain is built from TRBV28 and TRBJ2-7, with 14 bases identical to TRBD2. With 6 bases clipped from V and 7 bases from J, the junction kept 8 bases outside the gene matches. The CDR3 is 15 residues long. Germline V lookup: CDR1 MDHEN, CDR2 SYDVKM. Here the CDR3 reads CASRVTSGRAREQYF. The CDR3 DNA reads TGTGCCAGCAGGGTGACTAGCGGGAGGGCCAGGGAGCAGTACTTC.

V is TRBV5-5 and J is TRBJ1-1; the match to TRBD1 covers 9 bases. The CDR3 loop spans 14 amino acids. V shed 1 base, J shed 2 bases, and the junction held 0 bases outside the gene matches. The germline CDR1 and CDR2 sequences are SGHKS and YYEKEE (reference sequence). CDR3 loop: CASSLTGGNTEAFF. In DNA, the CDR3 is TGTGCCAGCAGCTTGACAGGGGGCAACACTGAAGCTTTCTTT.

This clonotype was observed a handful of times. The V and J genes are TRBV6-2 or TRBV6-3 and TRBJ1-5; 9 bases are a match to TRBD1. Looked up from germline, CDR1 is MNHEY and CDR2 is SVGEGT. The J segment lost 6 bases and the V segment lost 0 bases, leaving 6 bases of the junction unmatched. This CDR3 is 16 amino acids long. Here the CDR3 DNA reads TGTGCCAGCAGTTACTCGAGTAGGACAGGGGCTCAGCCCCAGCATTTT. This translates into CASSYSSRTGAQPQHF.

A few counts support this clonotype. The genes are TRBV6-5 and TRBJ2-3, with D possibly being TRBD1 (5 bases). The CDR3 runs to 15 residues. Germline V CDR1 and CDR2: MNHEY, SVGAGI. The V end was cut by 4 bases, the J end by 1 base, with 12 bases between. CDR3: CASSSSGFGTDTQYF. The DNA of the CDR3 is TGTGCCAGCAGTTCCTCAGGGTTTGGCACAGATACGCAGTATTTT.

The CDR3 loop reads CASSYAESSYNSPLHF. The CDR3 DNA is TGTGCCAGCAGTTACGCGGAAAGCTCCTATAATTCACCCCTCCACTTT. V and J are TRBV6-5 and TRBJ1-6; D not resolved. This CDR3 has 16 amino acids. The V gene lost 2 bases and the J gene lost 0 bases, with 8 bases spanning the gap. Per germline, CDR1 MNHEY and CDR2 SVGAGI.

The rearrangement joins TRBV27 to TRBJ2-5; the D gene is possibly TRBD1 (6 bases). This CDR3 is 13 amino acids long. Per germline, CDR1 MNHEY and CDR2 SMNVEV (reference sequence). V shed 1 base and J shed 4 bases, with 7 bases lying between them. The CDR3 DNA reads as TGTGCCAGCAGTTTATTCAGGGGAGAGACCCAGTACTTC. It translates to CASSLFRGETQYF.

The gene calls are TRBV29-1 and TRBJ2-2, with D perhaps TRBD1 (6 bases). CDR1 SQVTM and CDR2 ANQGSEA come from the germline V gene. The CDR3 spans 13 residues. V lost 7 bases, J lost 5 bases, and 14 bases lay in between. Here the CDR3 DNA reads TGCAGCGCCCTAGGTACAGGGACCGGGGAGCTGTTTTTT. It encodes CSALGTGTGELFF.

This clonotype has just a few counts. This chain joins TRBV6-1 and TRBJ2-5; no clear D. The length of the CDR3 is 12 residues. Germline V gives CDR1 MNHNS, CDR2 SASEGT. The V gene lost 0 bases and the J gene lost 5 bases, with 4 bases spanning the gap. CDR3 sequence (DNA): TGTGCCAGCAGTGAAGCTTACGAGACCCAGTACTTC. It encodes CASSEAYETQYF.

The V gene is TRBV3-1, the J gene TRBJ2-7; 12 positions match TRBD2. J was trimmed by 5 bases and V by 5 bases; bases with no gene match: 7. This CDR3 is 15 amino acids long. Per germline, CDR1 LGHDT and CDR2 YNNKEL (reference sequence). The DNA for the CDR3 is TGTGCCAGCAGCACAGGACTAGCGGGAATCCACGAGCAGTACTTC. Residues: CASSTGLAGIHEQYF.

This clonotype showed up just a few times. The chain has TRBV20-1 and TRBJ2-5, with TRBD2 as a possible D gene (5 bases). Germline loops: CDR1 DFQATT, CDR2 SNEGSKA (reference sequence). The CDR3 runs to 15 residues. Trimming stripped 1 base from V and 0 bases from J, with 12 bases between. CDR3 amino acids: CSARVAIGYQETQYF. The CDR3 DNA reads TGCAGTGCTAGAGTAGCGATTGGGTACCAAGAGACCCAGTACTTC.

The chain recombines TRBV25-1 with TRBJ2-2; D is uncertain. The V gene lost 3 bases and the J gene lost 0 bases, with 8 bases spanning the gap. The germline V gene encodes CDR1 MGHDK and CDR2 SYGVNS. The CDR3 length is 15 residues. CDR3 nucleotide sequence: TGTGCCAGCAGTGATATAACCCCGAACACCGGGGAGCTGTTTTTT. This sequence encodes CASSDITPNTGELFF.

The V and J genes are TRBV7-9 and TRBJ2-3; 10 nucleotides match TRBD2. Germline-derived CDR1 and CDR2 are SEHNR and FQNEAQ (reference sequence). The CDR3 length is 15 residues. V lost 6 bases and J lost 3; bases outside the gene matches: 6. The CDR3 loop reads CASRTTSGKTDTQYF. CDR3 in DNA: TGTGCCAGCAGAACCACTAGCGGGAAAACAGATACGCAGTATTTT.

The genes are TRBV4-1 and TRBJ2-3; perhaps TRBD2 as D (5 bases). The V end was cut by 4 bases, the J end by 4 bases, with 9 bases between. Germline values: CDR1 MGHRA, CDR2 YSYEKL. This CDR3 is 13 amino acids long. The CDR3 bases are TGCGCCAGCAGCCTCGTGGACTCAGATACGCAGTATTTT. Residues: CASSLVDSDTQYF.

In its sample, this clonotype was seen a few times. The chain has TRBV6-5 and TRBJ2-7; 16 nucleotides agree with TRBD2. Germline V gene lookup returns CDR1 MNHEY and CDR2 SVGAGI. This CDR3 spans 16 amino acids. With V trimmed by 4 bases and J by 7 bases, 7 bases remained unmatched. CDR3 nucleotide sequence: TGTGCCAGCAGTTCCGGGACTAGCGGGAGGGCCGGTGAGCAGTACTTC. This translates into CASSSGTSGRAGEQYF.

This clonotype was seen a handful of times. The V call is TRBV10-3, the J call TRBJ2-7, with 9 bases identical to TRBD1. V lost 6 bases and J lost 1; bases outside the gene matches: 7. In germline, CDR1 is ENHRY, CDR2 SYGVKD. The CDR3 runs 15 residues. The CDR3 here is CAIRPDRGGSYEQYF. The CDR3 DNA sequence: TGTGCCATCAGACCGGACAGGGGAGGATCCTACGAGCAGTACTTC.